This T cell receptor (beta chain) appears in the sequencing data of a study of T cell responses to AZD1222 COVID-19 vaccine. This CDR3 region has 13 residues. CDR1 MNHEY and CDR2 SVGAGI come from the germline V gene. The V and J ends lost 6 bases and 6 bases respectively, with 14 bases between them. Measured with immunoSEQ multiplex PCR; TCRdb has only the in-frame clones, and not every one. The table records about 120,000 clones, roughly nine tenths of them present only once. The specimen comprised peripheral blood, sampled 28 days after the second AZD1222 dose. The chain joins TRBV6-5 to TRBJ1-2; unclear D gene. This TCR derives from an adult who received the AZD1222 COVID-19 vaccine. CDR3 sequence reads: CASSRAEKDGYTF. The CDR3 nucleotides read TGTGCCAGCAGCAGAGCCGAAAAAGATGGCTACACCTTC.